These 19 T cell receptor beta chains came from one sample sequenced in a study of OX40 agonist ivuxolimab in advanced cancers. The library was produced with the immunoSEQ multiplex PCR assay. Drawn from immuneACCESS, this table holds only the in-frame rearrangements with V and J called that TCRdb kept. Clones are partly lost; checked studies trace under half to an unresolved V gene and leave the rest unexplained. Counted in this sample were 65,000 to 90,000 clones; around 90% of them appeared once. Less than 0.6% of the sample belongs to the ten largest clones. Sequenced material: CD4+ or CD8+ T cells sorted from blood, taken in a trial of the OX40 agonist ivuxolimab. The receptors were sampled from an adult with an advanced solid tumor such as melanoma, head and neck, liver or kidney cancer.

The genes are TRBV5-4 and TRBJ2-1; the match to TRBD1 covers 11 bases. From germline, CDR1 is SGHNT and CDR2 YYREEE (reference sequence). The V gene end was trimmed by 8 bases and the J gene end by 4 bases; junction bases not matched to a gene: 8. The CDR3 is 15 residues long. The chain's CDR3 is CASSAGTGGYNEQFF. For the CDR3, the DNA is TGTGCCAGTTCGGCCGGGACAGGGGGTTACAATGAGCAGTTCTTC.

In this sample, this clone turned up a few times. This chain uses TRBV7-3 with TRBJ2-1; TRBD2 matches 9 bases. V lost 6 bases and J lost 7; bases outside the gene matches: 4. The CDR3 spans 13 residues. Germline loops: CDR1 SGHTA, CDR2 FQGTGA. In nucleotides, the CDR3 is TGTGCCAGCAGGGATAGCGGGAGTAATGAGCAGTTCTTC. Its translation is CASRDSGSNEQFF.

This clone was observed once. This chain links TRBV6-6 with TRBJ2-7; possibly TRBD2 for D (6 bases). CDR1 is MNHNY, CDR2 SVGAGI, per germline (reference sequence). The CDR3 is 13 amino acids. V was clipped by 3 bases and J by 6 bases, with 12 bases between them. The CDR3 loop reads CASSYSGAGEQYF. The DNA of the CDR3 is TGTGCCAGCAGTTATTCGGGAGCCGGCGAGCAGTACTTC.

The chain employs TRBV7-2 and TRBJ2-5; 12 nucleotides line up with TRBD2. Germline values: CDR1 SGHTA, CDR2 FQGNSA. Losses at the gene ends were 5 bases for V and 5 bases for J; bases not matched to a gene: 9. CDR3 length: 16 residues. CDR3 loop: CASSLKTSGSGETQYF. In nucleotides, the CDR3 is TGTGCCAGCAGCCTAAAGACTAGCGGGAGCGGGGAGACCCAGTACTTC.

The chain is built from TRBV28 and TRBJ1-3, with no clear D. The ends were cut back, 5 bases at V and 0 bases at J, with 11 bases in the middle. This CDR3 contains 15 residues. Germline CDR1 and CDR2: MDHEN and SYDVKM. The CDR3 is CASSREEISGNTIYF. CDR3 nucleotides: TGTGCCAGCAGTAGAGAAGAAATCTCTGGAAACACCATATATTTT. Drawing the rest from reference TRBV28 and TRBJ1-3, the complete variable domain is DVKVTQSSRYLVKRTGEKVFLECVQDMDHENMFWYRQDPGLGLRLIYFSYDVKMKEKGDIPEGYSVSREKKERFSLILESASTNQTSMYLCASSREEISGNTIYFGEGSWLTVV.

The CDR3 region has the DNA TGTGCCAGCGGCGGACTAGCGGGAGTGAATGAGCAGTTCTTC. It specifies CASGGLAGVNEQFF. The chain is built from TRBV9 and TRBJ2-1; 13 positions match TRBD2. The V gene's germline CDR1 is SGDLS and CDR2 YYNGEE. V lost 7 bases and J lost 7; bases outside the gene matches: 5. This CDR3 is built from 14 residues.

The V and J genes are TRBV27 and TRBJ2-4, with a possible D match to TRBD1 (5 bases). Germline-derived CDR1 and CDR2 are MNHEY and SMNVEV (reference sequence). The CDR3 is 16 amino acids. V shed 6 bases and J shed 0 bases, with 15 bases lying between them. CDR3 sequence (DNA): TGTGCCAGCAGAGGTATGGGGCAATTAGCCAAAAACATTCAGTACTTC. It specifies CASRGMGQLAKNIQYF.

As DNA, the CDR3 is TGTGCCAGCAGCCAGGACAGGGGCGCTTTTTACTTC. This gives the protein CASSQDRGAFYF. The J gene is TRBJ2-5, the V gene TRBV25-1; 9 bases are a match to TRBD1. Trimming removed 6 bases from V and 14 bases from J; junction bases left unmatched: 10. From germline, CDR1 is MGHDK and CDR2 SYGVNS. This CDR3 is built from 12 residues.

The genes are TRBV4-2 and TRBJ2-7; D may be TRBD1 (6 bases). The germline V gene encodes CDR1 LGHNA and CDR2 YNFKEQ. Trimming left V 4 bases short and J 3 bases short, with 13 bases between. This CDR3 region has 14 residues. The CDR3 here is CASSRVLQGYEQYF. The CDR3 DNA follows: TGTGCCAGCAGCCGAGTCCTACAGGGCTACGAGCAGTACTTC.

This clone was observed a single time. V gene TRBV19 combines with J gene TRBJ1-1, with D possibly TRBD1 on 5 matching bases. Germline V gene lookup returns CDR1 LNHDA and CDR2 SQIVND (reference sequence). The V and J ends lost 0 bases and 6 bases respectively, with 17 bases between them. This CDR3 has 16 residues. The CDR3 DNA sequence: TGTGCCAGTAGTATAGAACCAGGGAACCCCTTGGCTGAAGCTTTCTTT. This codes for CASSIEPGNPLAEAFF.

CDR3 nucleotides: TGTGCCAGCAGCTTAGAGGGGCCCCCTTCGAACACTGAAGCTTTCTTT. Encoded protein: CASSLEGPPSNTEAFF. The chain is built from TRBV7-8 and TRBJ1-1; tentatively, D is TRBD1 (5 bases). The CDR3 consists of 16 residues. The V gene lost 1 base and the J gene lost 1 base, with 13 bases spanning the gap. The germline V gene has CDR1 SGHVS and CDR2 FQNEAQ.

This clone has more than one count but fewer than ten. The chain is built from TRBV9 and TRBJ2-5; D is possibly TRBD1 or TRBD2 (7 bases each). The germline CDR1 and CDR2 sequences are SGDLS and YYNGEE. This CDR3 has 16 amino acids. Deletions cut 0 bases from V and 2 bases from J, with 14 bases between. CDR3 DNA: TGTGCCAGCAGCGTAGGCGGCAGGGGGGGACAAGAGACCCAGTACTTC. Amino acids: CASSVGGRGGQETQYF.

The chain is built from TRBV7-9 and TRBJ2-2; D might be TRBD1 (6 bases). CDR3 length equals 14 residues. From germline, CDR1 is SEHNR and CDR2 FQNEAQ (reference sequence). V was cut by 1 base and J by 6 bases, with 9 bases left in between. CDR3 loop: CASSLDRASGELFF. DNA of the CDR3: TGTGCCAGCAGCTTAGACAGGGCATCCGGGGAGCTGTTTTTT.

The rearrangement links TRBV9 to TRBJ2-5; TRBD2 aligns across 9 bases. Germline assignment: CDR1 SGDLS and CDR2 YYNGEE. CDR3 length: 14 amino acids. Unmatched junction bases numbered 8, after V lost 6 bases and J lost 5 bases. The CDR3: CASTQTSGGETQYF. In nucleotides, the CDR3 is TGTGCCAGCACCCAGACTAGCGGAGGGGAGACCCAGTACTTC.

V gene TRBV9 combines with J gene TRBJ2-2; TRBD2 agrees at 9 bases. CDR1 is SGDLS and CDR2 is YYNGEE in the germline V gene. With 0 bases clipped from V and 3 bases from J, the junction kept 3 bases outside the gene matches. The CDR3 extends over 16 amino acids. CDR3 loop: CASSVAVAGDTGELFF. Written as DNA, the CDR3 is TGTGCCAGCAGCGTAGCGGTAGCGGGAGACACCGGGGAGCTGTTTTTT.

The rearrangement joins TRBV9 to TRBJ2-7, with 10 bases matching TRBD1. The CDR3 consists of 14 residues. J gave up 6 bases and V 1 base, and 4 bases lay outside the gene matches. Germline-derived CDR1 and CDR2 are SGDLS and YYNGEE. CDR3 loop: CASSVIGDRGEQYF. For the CDR3, the DNA is TGTGCCAGCAGCGTAATAGGGGACAGGGGCGAGCAGTACTTC.

A single count supports this clone. The chain is built from TRBV19 and TRBJ2-1; 10 bases are a match to TRBD2. The junction had 14 bases not matched to a gene; V was cut back by 6 bases and J by 3 bases. The CDR3 is made up of 18 amino acids. Germline V lookup: CDR1 LNHDA, CDR2 SQIVND (reference sequence). In nucleotides, the CDR3 is TGTGCCAGTAGGGGAGGCCTAGCGGGAGAGGGGGTCTACAATGAGCAGTTCTTC. Translated, it gives CASRGGLAGEGVYNEQFF.

Here the CDR3 DNA reads TGTGCCAGCAGGCTAGATAGCAATCAGCCCCAGCATTTT. Residues: CASRLDSNQPQHF. The V and J genes are TRBV6-5 and TRBJ1-5, with D unresolved. The germline V gene encodes CDR1 MNHEY and CDR2 SVGAGI. Trimming cost V 6 bases and J 0 bases, with 6 bases left between them. This CDR3 is 13 amino acids long.

This clone was observed a single time. The rearrangement joins TRBV6-5 to TRBJ2-7, with D hard to call. V lost 7 bases and J lost 1, with 11 bases in between. CDR1 is MNHEY and CDR2 is SVGAGI in the germline V gene. CDR3 length: 13 residues. The DNA for the CDR3 is TGTGCCAGCATGGAGCTATATTCCTACGAGCAGTACTTC. Translated: CASMELYSYEQYF.